The T cell receptor (beta chain) described here comes from a study of blood T cell repertoires in COVID-19. Original processing notes: Counts of nucleated cells, estimated from reference gene primer amplification, were obtained. Libraries were prepared by immunoSEQ multiplex PCR; TCRdb keeps only in-frame clonotypes and omits some of them. V and J calls and clone size come straight from that table; D and trimming were deduced from the DNA. The data show approximately 99,000 clones, with less than 90% seen just once and about 2% held by the top ten. Germline V lookup: CDR1 MNHEY, CDR2 SVGEGT. This CDR3 spans 16 amino acids. V was shortened by 2 bases and J by 5 bases, with 18 bases between the two germline ends.

Sequencing used peripheral blood. The chain links TRBV6-2 or TRBV6-3 to TRBJ2-5; D is perhaps TRBD1 (6 bases). This sequence originates from a man aged 70-80 years with active or convalescent COVID-19. CDR3 bases: TGTGCCAGCAGTTACGAGGTTGCCACAGGGTCGGAGACCCAGTACTTC. Residues: CASSYEVATGSETQYF.